These T cell receptor beta chains were read from a single sample in a study of shared clonotypes between healthy human individuals. Generated by immunoSEQ multiplex PCR, the TCRdb table keeps only in-frame clones and is missing some. The table records roughly 590,000 clones, around 95% of them present only once. Sequencing was carried out using naive CD8+ T cells sorted from blood. Receptor source: a woman younger than 45 in good health. Each CDR3 is given with its conserved first and last residue. D genes are given only for firm matches. Size is stated for part of the rows, as once, few or many counts, or as a class when the clone is expanded.

CDR3: CASSKGQGMLANYGYTF; DNA: TGTGCCAGCAGCAAAGGACAGGGAATGTTAGCTAACTATGGCTACACCTTC; size: NA; V: TRBV9; J: TRBJ1-2; D: TRBD1
CDR3: CASSQGPHNEQFF; DNA: TGCGCCAGCAGCCAAGGACCCCACAATGAGCAGTTCTTC; size: NA; V: TRBV4-1; J: TRBJ2-1; D: NA
CDR3: CAIRVGQGGPYNEQFF; DNA: TGTGCCATCAGAGTGGGACAGGGGGGCCCCTACAATGAGCAGTTCTTC; size: NA; V: TRBV10-3; J: TRBJ2-1; D: TRBD1
CDR3: CASSQEVGWTGLSNQPQHF; DNA: TGTGCCAGCAGCCAAGAAGTGGGGTGGACAGGACTTAGCAATCAGCCCCAGCATTTT; size: NA; V: TRBV4-2; J: TRBJ1-5; D: TRBD1
CDR3: CASRLGAYNEQFF; DNA: TGTGCCAGCAGACTCGGGGCTTACAATGAGCAGTTCTTC; size: once; V: TRBV28; J: TRBJ2-1; D: NA
CDR3: CSVASTSYSYEQYF; DNA: TGCAGCGTTGCAAGTACTAGCTACTCCTACGAGCAGTACTTC; size: NA; V: TRBV29-1; J: TRBJ2-7; D: NA
CDR3: CASTPRVAGVETQYF; DNA: TGCGCCAGCACCCCTCGGGTAGCGGGAGTAGAGACCCAGTACTTC; size: NA; V: TRBV5-1; J: TRBJ2-5; D: TRBD2
CDR3: CASSQDWGQGETQYF; DNA: TGTGCCAGCAGCCAAGATTGGGGACAGGGTGAGACCCAGTACTTC; size: NA; V: TRBV14; J: TRBJ2-5; D: TRBD1
CDR3: CASSLGLAFDEQYF; DNA: TGCGCCAGCAGCTTGGGACTAGCGTTCGACGAGCAGTACTTC; size: NA; V: TRBV5-1; J: TRBJ2-7; D: TRBD2
CDR3: CASSRTTGDYGYTF; DNA: TGCGCCAGCAGCCGAACGACAGGGGACTATGGCTACACCTTC; size: NA; V: TRBV5-1; J: TRBJ1-2; D: TRBD1
CDR3: CASSPDFTGAGNTIYF; DNA: TGTGCCAGTAGTCCCGACTTCACAGGGGCTGGAAACACCATATATTTT; size: NA; V: TRBV19; J: TRBJ1-3; D: TRBD1
CDR3: CASRLLAGVSNEQYF; DNA: TGTGCCAGCAGACTCCTAGCGGGAGTTTCCAACGAGCAGTACTTC; size: NA; V: TRBV27; J: TRBJ2-7; D: TRBD2
CDR3: CSVEAGSYGYTF; DNA: TGCAGCGTTGAAGCGGGGTCCTATGGCTACACCTTC; size: NA; V: TRBV29-1; J: TRBJ1-2; D: NA
CDR3: CASNPGLGYTF; DNA: TGTGCCAGCAACCCAGGGCTTGGCTACACCTTC; size: once; V: TRBV28; J: TRBJ1-2; D: NA
CDR3: CASSPEASYEQYF; DNA: TGTGCCAGCAGCCCCGAAGCGTCCTACGAGCAGTACTTC; size: NA; V: TRBV5-6; J: TRBJ2-7; D: NA
CDR3: CASSPSDRAEGNEQFF; DNA: TGTGCCAGTAGTCCCTCGGACCGCGCCGAGGGCAATGAGCAGTTCTTC; size: NA; V: TRBV19; J: TRBJ2-1; D: NA